What follows are 16 T cell receptor beta chains derived from one specimen sequenced in a study of blood T cell repertoires in COVID-19. Data came from immunoSEQ multiplex PCR; TCRdb stores just in-frame clones and leaves some out. This sample has 250,000 or so clones, with 85% found just once. Sequenced: peripheral blood. These receptors were obtained from a woman aged 55-70 years with active or convalescent COVID-19.

V usage is TRBV18 and J usage is TRBJ1-2, with 9 bases identical to TRBD1. Germline V gives CDR1 KGHSH, CDR2 LQKENI. The CDR3 is 13 residues long. With 6 bases clipped from V and 4 bases from J, the junction kept 3 bases outside the gene matches. CDR3 DNA: TGTGCCAGCTCTGAGACAGGGGGCTATGGCTACACCTTC. Translating gives CASSETGGYGYTF.

The J gene is TRBJ1-6, the V gene TRBV10-2; TRBD1 aligns across 9 bases. Unmatched junction bases numbered 6, after V lost 7 bases and J lost 8 bases. The CDR3 covers 14 residues. From germline, CDR1 is WSHSY and CDR2 SAAADI. The CDR3 region has the DNA TGCGCCAGCACCTGGGACAGGGTAGATTCACCCCTCCACTTT. Amino acids: CASTWDRVDSPLHF.

This clone was observed a single time. The J gene is TRBJ2-2, the V gene TRBV3-1 (or the pseudogene TRBV3-2); TRBD1 aligns across 11 bases. CDR3 length equals 18 residues. The V and J ends lost 6 bases and 5 bases, in that order; junction bases with no gene match: 14. In germline, CDR1 is LGHDT, CDR2 YNNKEL (reference sequence). CDR3 DNA: TGTGCCAGCAGGCCAGGGACAGGGGGGTTATCGGGTACCGGGGAGCTGTTTTTT. Amino acid sequence: CASRPGTGGLSGTGELFF.

The gene calls are TRBV11-2 and TRBJ1-3; 7 nucleotides match TRBD1. V shed 6 bases, J shed 3 bases, and the junction held 2 bases outside the gene matches. CDR3 length: 13 amino acids. Germline loops: CDR1 SGHAT, CDR2 FQNNGV. CDR3 nucleotides: TGTGCCAGCAGGGCAGGGGGTGGAAACACCATATATTTT. Translating gives CASRAGGGNTIYF.

V gene TRBV2 combines with J gene TRBJ2-2; TRBD2 agrees at 9 bases. The CDR3 is 17 amino acids. Germline lookup yields CDR1 SNHLY and CDR2 FYNNEI. The junction had 8 bases not matched to a gene; V was cut back by 6 bases and J by 0 bases. CDR3 amino acids: CASSMGPSGANTGELFF. CDR3 bases: TGTGCCAGCAGCATGGGGCCTAGCGGGGCGAACACCGGGGAGCTGTTTTTT.

The chain uses TRBV7-9 and TRBJ1-1; 8 nucleotides line up with TRBD1. The V gene's germline CDR1 is SEHNR and CDR2 FQNEAQ (reference sequence). V was clipped by 3 bases and J by 2 bases; unmatched bases: 14. This CDR3 region has 18 residues. CDR3 residues: CASSFATGVFQTNTEAFF. The CDR3 region has the DNA TGTGCCAGCAGCTTCGCGACAGGGGTGTTCCAAACCAACACTGAAGCTTTCTTT.

This sequence joins TRBV27 and TRBJ1-6, with a tentative D call TRBD1 (5 bases). This CDR3 spans 12 amino acids. The V and J ends lost 5 bases and 8 bases respectively, with 7 bases between them. Per germline, CDR1 MNHEY and CDR2 SMNVEV (reference sequence). Here the CDR3 reads CASSDSDSPLHF. CDR3 coding DNA: TGTGCCAGCAGTGACAGTGATTCACCCCTCCACTTT.

The V call is TRBV5-6, the J call TRBJ1-4, with D uncertain. V was shortened by 0 bases and J by 8 bases, with 14 bases between the two germline ends. The CDR3 has 15 amino acids. Germline-derived CDR1 and CDR2 are SGHDT and YYEEEE. The DNA of the CDR3 is TGTGCCAGCAGCTTGGGACACCGACCAGGCGAAAAACTGTTTTTT. Translating gives CASSLGHRPGEKLFF.

This chain connects TRBV27 to TRBJ2-7, with 10 bases that match TRBD2. The CDR3 length is 15 residues. Germline lookup yields CDR1 MNHEY and CDR2 SMNVEV (reference sequence). V shed 6 bases, J shed 2 bases, and the junction held 7 bases outside the gene matches. CDR3 sequence (DNA): TGTGCCAGCAGAGAGTCTAGCGGGAGCCCCTACGAGCAGTACTTC. Translating gives CASRESSGSPYEQYF.

The chain has TRBV24-1 and TRBJ1-2; D ambiguous. Germline V lookup: CDR1 KGHDR, CDR2 SFDVKD. The CDR3 length is 12 residues. Trimming took off 4 bases at V and 2 bases at J, with 4 bases between the two ends. The CDR3 here is CATSDPNYGYTF. The CDR3 DNA is TGTGCCACCAGTGACCCAAACTATGGCTACACCTTC.

The rearrangement joins TRBV6-5 to TRBJ2-2, with 11 bases fitting TRBD2. V lost 8 bases to trimming and J lost 0 bases; unmatched junction nucleotides: 2. Germline lookup yields CDR1 MNHEY and CDR2 SVGAGI. The CDR3 runs 15 residues. The CDR3 spells CASLSGGANTGELFF. As DNA, the CDR3 is TGTGCCAGCCTTAGCGGGGGGGCGAACACCGGGGAGCTGTTTTTT.

This clone was observed a handful of times. The chain recombines TRBV11-2 with TRBJ2-7; 10 bases match TRBD1. The CDR3 length is 15 residues. J lost 7 bases, V lost 1 base, and 7 bases had no gene match. Germline-derived CDR1 and CDR2 are SGHAT and FQNNGV. DNA of the CDR3: TGTGCCAGCAGCTTAGTACCGACAGGGGGCAGGGAGCAGTACTTC. Translation: CASSLVPTGGREQYF.

This clone was detected ten times or more. The chain uses TRBV11-3 and TRBJ2-2, with 8 bases that match TRBD1. This CDR3 has 17 residues. Trimming took 5 bases from V and 7 from J; bases not matched to a gene: 15. CDR1 SGHNT and CDR2 YENEEA come from the germline V gene. CDR3: CASSAAPPGTGIGELFF. The CDR3 coding sequence is TGTGCCAGCAGCGCAGCCCCACCCGGGACAGGAATCGGGGAGCTGTTTTTT.

The genes are TRBV6-9 and TRBJ2-7, with D possibly matching TRBD2 (5 bases). The CDR3 sequence is 18 residues long. V was shortened by 0 bases and J by 5 bases, with 23 bases between the two germline ends. CDR1 and CDR2 from the germline V gene are MNHGY and SVAAGI. CDR3 nucleotides: TGTGCCAGCAGTTATTCGGAGACTAAACCCCTACGAAGGGACGAGCAGTACGTC. Amino acids: CASSYSETKPLRRDEQYV.

The rearrangement joins TRBV25-1 to TRBJ2-1; 9 nucleotides line up with TRBD2. CDR1 and CDR2 from the germline V gene are MGHDK and SYGVNS. The J segment lost 5 bases and the V segment lost 5 bases, leaving 16 bases of the junction unmatched. The CDR3 is made up of 18 amino acids. CDR3 amino acids: CASSHIGASGAHHNEQFF. The CDR3 DNA reads as TGTGCCAGCAGTCACATAGGGGCTAGCGGGGCCCATCACAATGAGCAGTTCTTC.

This clone occurred once. V and J are TRBV27 and TRBJ2-3; 11 positions agree with TRBD2. This CDR3 is 15 amino acids long. V lost 3 bases to trimming and J lost 3 bases; unmatched junction nucleotides: 2. Germline V lookup: CDR1 MNHEY, CDR2 SMNVEV (reference sequence). For the CDR3, the DNA is TGTGCCAGCAGTTTCTTAGCGGGAGGGACAGATACGCAGTATTTT. Encoded protein: CASSFLAGGTDTQYF.